A single sample gave rise to the 29 T cell receptor beta chains below, sequenced in a study of blood T cell repertoires in COVID-19. The protocol was immunoSEQ multiplex PCR, while the TCRdb copy is restricted to in-frame clones and leaves out a portion. In the table there are 200,000 to 250,000 clones, 86% of which are singletons. Material for sequencing was peripheral blood. These receptors came from a man aged 45-60 years with acute or convalescent COVID-19.

V gene TRBV19 combines with J gene TRBJ2-6; D possibly corresponds to TRBD2 (5 bases). V dropped 5 bases and J dropped 0 bases, with 8 bases sitting between them. CDR1 and CDR2 from the germline V gene are LNHDA and SQIVND (reference sequence). The CDR3 length is 15 residues. For the CDR3, the DNA is TGTGCCAGTAGTCCGGGAAGCTCTGGGGCCAACGTCCTGACTTTC. This sequence encodes CASSPGSSGANVLTF. The full variable domain, with the rest looked up from reference TRBV19 and TRBJ2-6, is DGGITQSPKYLFRKEGQNVTLSCEQNLNHDAMYWYRQDPGQGLRLIYYSQIVNDFQKGDIAEGYSVSREKKESFPLTVTSAQKNPTAFYLCASSPGSSGANVLTFGAGSRLTVL.

DNA of the CDR3: TGTGCCAGCAGCCAAGCGGCAGGGCCTTATGGCTACACCTTC. This encodes CASSQAAGPYGYTF. The gene calls are TRBV3-1 (or the pseudogene TRBV3-2) and TRBJ1-2; D is perhaps TRBD1 (5 bases). The germline gives CDR1 LGHDT, CDR2 YNNKEL (reference sequence). The germline V and J ends were trimmed by 1 base and 5 bases, with 11 bases remaining between them. The CDR3 loop spans 14 amino acids.

The rearrangement joins TRBV6-5 to TRBJ2-1; D possibly corresponds to TRBD1 (6 bases). This CDR3 has 13 amino acids. V lost 1 base to trimming and J lost 9 bases, with 10 bases between them. Germline CDR1 is MNHEY and CDR2 is SVGAGI. The CDR3: CASSYYRAGEQFF. The CDR3 nucleotides are TGTGCCAGCAGTTACTACAGGGCTGGTGAGCAGTTCTTC.

This rearrangement joins TRBV4-1 to TRBJ1-1; maybe TRBD1 (6 bases). The CDR3 consists of 13 residues. CDR1 is MGHRA and CDR2 is YSYEKL in the germline V gene. The V gene lost 0 bases and the J gene lost 6 bases, with 8 bases spanning the gap. The chain's CDR3 is CASSQDRGPEAFF. CDR3 DNA: TGCGCCAGCAGCCAAGACAGGGGCCCTGAAGCTTTCTTT.

The chain employs TRBV5-1 and TRBJ2-6, with D possibly being TRBD1 (5 bases). Germline CDR1 SGHRS, CDR2 YFSETQ. The CDR3 runs 16 residues. V shed 2 bases and J shed 0 bases, with 9 bases lying between them. Here the CDR3 reads CASSLRQGSGANVLTF. The CDR3 region has the DNA TGCGCCAGCAGCTTACGCCAGGGCTCTGGGGCCAACGTCCTGACTTTC.

This clone was seen just once. The V gene is TRBV30, the J gene TRBJ1-5, with D tentatively TRBD1 (5 bases). V gave up 1 base and J gave up 0 bases, with 10 bases separating them. The CDR3 covers 15 residues. The V gene's germline CDR1 is GTSNPN and CDR2 SVGIG (reference sequence). CDR3 sequence: CAWSDGGYSNQPQHF. DNA for the CDR3: TGTGCCTGGAGTGACGGGGGATATAGCAATCAGCCCCAGCATTTT.

This clone is a singleton in its sample. V is TRBV14 and J is TRBJ2-1, with 8 bases that match TRBD2. This CDR3 is built from 12 residues. The trim removed 4 bases at V and 12 bases at J, leaving 5 bases unmatched. Germline V gene sequence: CDR1 SGHDN, CDR2 FVKESK. For the CDR3, the DNA is TGTGCCAGCAGCCCGGGGGGGCCACGGCAGTTCTTC. Translated, it gives CASSPGGPRQFF. The whole variable domain, remainder taken from reference TRBV14 and TRBJ2-1, is EAGVTQFPSHSVIEKGQTVTLRCDPISGHDNLYWYRRVMGKEIKFLLHFVKESKQDESGMPNNRFLAERTGGTYSTLKVQPAELEDSGVYFCASSPGGPRQFFGPGTRLTVL.

This clone was observed a handful of times. The chain uses TRBV2 and TRBJ1-2; possibly TRBD1 for D (6 bases). The CDR3 consists of 14 residues. Trimming pared 4 bases from V and 1 base from J, leaving 10 bases between. CDR1 SNHLY and CDR2 FYNNEI come from the germline V gene. The CDR3 loop reads CASSGQVFNYGYTF. The CDR3 DNA follows: TGTGCCAGCAGTGGACAGGTTTTTAACTATGGCTACACCTTC.

In DNA form, the CDR3 reads TGTGCCAGCAGCTTAGACTACCAGCCCCAGCATTTT. This sequence encodes CASSLDYQPQHF. The chain uses TRBV7-2 and TRBJ1-5; the D is unclear. Between the trimmed V and J ends, which lost 1 base and 7 bases, there was a span of 5 bases. Germline values: CDR1 SGHTA, CDR2 FQGNSA. CDR3 size: 12 residues.

This chain links TRBV19 with TRBJ1-1; 7 nucleotides match TRBD1. J lost 5 bases, V lost 3 bases, and 6 bases had no gene match. This CDR3 is 14 amino acids long. Looked up from germline, CDR1 is LNHDA and CDR2 is SQIVND (reference sequence). The CDR3 DNA reads TGTGCCAGTAGTATGATCGACAGGGCAACTGAAGCTTTCTTT. Translation: CASSMIDRATEAFF.

V is TRBV19 and J is TRBJ1-1, with 9 positions matching TRBD1. V gave up 6 bases and J gave up 4 bases; unmatched junction bases: 6. The CDR3 has 14 amino acids. The germline V gene has CDR1 LNHDA and CDR2 SQIVND (reference sequence). The CDR3 loop reads CASRTGGVGTEAFF. The CDR3 coding sequence is TGTGCCAGTAGGACAGGGGGGGTGGGCACTGAAGCTTTCTTT.

The chain links TRBV7-9 to TRBJ1-6, with 9 bases identical to TRBD1. Germline CDR1 is SEHNR and CDR2 is FQNEAQ (reference sequence). The CDR3 contains 16 residues. With 2 bases clipped from V and 10 bases from J, the junction kept 9 bases outside the gene matches. CDR3 loop: CASSLSLGQGLSPLHF. As DNA, the CDR3 is TGTGCCAGCAGCTTATCACTGGGACAGGGCCTATCACCCCTCCACTTT.

V usage is TRBV5-1 and J usage is TRBJ1-6, with 8 bases aligning to TRBD1. From germline, CDR1 is SGHRS and CDR2 YFSETQ. The CDR3 totals 14 residues. The V and J ends lost 4 bases and 10 bases, in that order; junction bases with no gene match: 7. The DNA for the CDR3 is TGCGCCAGCAGCCCCGACAGGGGAGGATCACCCCTCCACTTT. This encodes CASSPDRGGSPLHF.

As for this clone: Other DNA sequences in the sample encode the same CDR3. The rearrangement links TRBV7-9 to TRBJ1-1, with D possibly being TRBD1 (5 bases). The CDR3 contains 13 residues. Between the trimmed V and J ends, which lost 5 bases and 1 base, there was a span of 8 bases. Germline V gene lookup returns CDR1 SEHNR and CDR2 FQNEAQ (reference sequence). The CDR3, as DNA: TGTGCCAGCAGCCTTCAGGGGAACACTGAAGCTTTCTTT. It yields the protein CASSLQGNTEAFF.

The chain uses TRBV2 and TRBJ1-2; weak D call: TRBD1 (6 bases). The CDR3 consists of 15 residues. V lost 8 bases and J lost 6, with 22 bases in between. Germline-derived CDR1 and CDR2 are SNHLY and FYNNEI. CDR3 DNA sequence: TGTGCCAGCGATTCTTGGGCAGGGGAATCGGATGGCTACACCTTC. This gives the protein CASDSWAGESDGYTF.

The chain recombines TRBV7-2 with TRBJ1-5; 8 nucleotides match TRBD1. The length of the CDR3 is 14 residues. Germline loops: CDR1 SGHTA, CDR2 FQGNSA. V lost 4 bases to trimming and J lost 5 bases; unmatched junction nucleotides: 4. The CDR3 is CASSSGQGDQPQHF. CDR3 coding DNA: TGTGCCAGCAGCTCAGGACAGGGCGATCAGCCCCAGCATTTT.

V and J are TRBV5-4 and TRBJ2-7; TRBD1 aligns across 7 bases. With 2 bases clipped from V and 5 bases from J, the junction kept 7 bases outside the gene matches. From germline, CDR1 is SGHNT and CDR2 YYREEE (reference sequence). CDR3 length equals 14 residues. The CDR3 loop reads CASSLGDSRHEQYF. The CDR3 DNA is TGTGCCAGCAGCTTAGGGGACAGCCGACACGAGCAGTACTTC.

The rearrangement uses TRBV5-1 and TRBJ2-5; 8 nucleotides match TRBD2. V was pared by 0 bases and J by 0 bases, with 4 bases of the junction left unmatched. CDR1 and CDR2 (germline): SGHRS, YFSETQ. This CDR3 is 16 amino acids long. The CDR3 is CASSLVPAGDQETQYF. CDR3 bases: TGCGCCAGCAGCTTGGTTCCAGCGGGGGACCAAGAGACCCAGTACTTC.

V usage is TRBV3-1 (or the pseudogene TRBV3-2) and J usage is TRBJ1-2, with 8 bases matching TRBD1. Looked up from germline, CDR1 is LGHDT and CDR2 is YNNKEL (reference sequence). V shed 3 bases, J shed 8 bases, and the junction held 11 bases outside the gene matches. This CDR3 contains 15 residues. The CDR3: CASSHIDRGSSGYTF. The CDR3 DNA is TGTGCCAGCAGCCATATAGACAGGGGTTCGTCCGGCTACACCTTC.

The chain is built from TRBV21-1 and TRBJ1-5; the table calls TRBD1, which could not be checked here. TRBV21-1 is a known pseudogene. This CDR3 contains 17 residues. Here the CDR3 reads CASSKIDRGPGNQPQHF. Written as DNA, the CDR3 is TGTGCCAGCAGCAAAATCGACAGGGGGCCGGGCAATCAGCCCCAGCATTTT.

The chain has TRBV5-1 and TRBJ2-5; TRBD1 aligns across 9 bases. V lost 5 bases and J lost 4; bases outside the gene matches: 6. Germline V gives CDR1 SGHRS, CDR2 YFSETQ. CDR3 size: 14 residues. CDR3 in amino acids: CASRNRGLLETQYF. For the CDR3, the DNA is TGCGCCAGCAGAAACAGGGGGCTTTTAGAGACCCAGTACTTC.

This rearrangement joins TRBV19 to TRBJ2-7; 8 bases are a match to TRBD1. With V trimmed by 4 bases and J by 1 base, 6 bases remained unmatched. CDR1 is LNHDA and CDR2 is SQIVND in the germline V gene (reference sequence). There are 15 residues in the CDR3. The CDR3 coding sequence is TGTGCCAGTAGTAGATTGGGACAGGCTTCCTACGAGCAGTACTTC. Amino acid sequence: CASSRLGQASYEQYF.

The genes are TRBV5-4 and TRBJ2-4, with TRBD2 identical over 9 bases. The trim removed 0 bases at V and 7 bases at J, leaving 8 bases unmatched. CDR1 is SGHNT and CDR2 is YYREEE in the germline V gene (reference sequence). The CDR3 totals 16 residues. This CDR3 is CASSLVGGGAWNIQYF. The CDR3 coding sequence is TGTGCCAGCAGCTTGGTTGGCGGGGGGGCCTGGAACATTCAGTACTTC. The variable domain in full, with the rest retrieved from reference TRBV5-4 and TRBJ2-4, is ETGVTQSPTHLIKTRGQQVTLRCSSQSGHNTVSWYQQALGQGPQFIFQYYREEENGRGNFPPRFSGLQFPNYSSELNVNALELDDSALYLCASSLVGGGAWNIQYFGAGTRLSVL.

The gene calls are TRBV3-1 (or the pseudogene TRBV3-2) and TRBJ1-2, with TRBD1 matching 9 bases. Looked up from germline, CDR1 is LGHDT and CDR2 is YNNKEL (reference sequence). This CDR3 is 16 amino acids long. The J segment lost 2 bases and the V segment lost 4 bases, leaving 8 bases of the junction unmatched. The CDR3 region is CASSPLTGGENYGYTF. CDR3 DNA sequence: TGTGCCAGCAGCCCTTTGACAGGGGGAGAGAACTATGGCTACACCTTC.

The V call is TRBV6-6, the J call TRBJ1-1; no firm D call. The V gene lost 2 bases and the J gene lost 1 base, with 11 bases spanning the gap. The CDR3 is made up of 15 amino acids. Germline values: CDR1 MNHNY, CDR2 SVGAGI (reference sequence). The CDR3 here is CASSYGRSGNTEAFF. For the CDR3, the DNA is TGTGCCAGCAGTTACGGAAGGTCGGGGAACACTGAAGCTTTCTTT.

This clone appeared a single time. The rearrangement joins TRBV19 to TRBJ2-1, with TRBD2 identical over 12 bases. This CDR3 is built from 16 residues. Germline V gene data show CDR1 as LNHDA and CDR2 as SQIVND (reference sequence). With V trimmed by 6 bases and J by 0 bases, 3 bases remained unmatched. CDR3 DNA: TGTGCCAGTAGAAGGACTAGCGGGGTCTCCTACAATGAGCAGTTCTTC. Encoded protein: CASRRTSGVSYNEQFF.

This clone was found once. This sequence joins TRBV5-1 and TRBJ1-2; D is ambiguous. With 0 bases removed from V and 5 bases from J, the gap between germline ends came to 23 bases. Per the germline V gene, CDR1 is SGHRS and CDR2 is YFSETQ. This CDR3 spans 18 amino acids. The chain's CDR3 is CASSLGVTRTPQEYGYTF. CDR3 coding DNA: TGCGCCAGCAGCTTGGGGGTCACTCGAACCCCCCAGGAATATGGCTACACCTTC.

The rearrangement links TRBV9 to TRBJ1-1, with TRBD1 matching over 9 bases. The V segment lost 4 bases and the J segment 6 bases; nucleotides outside the gene matches: 4. The CDR3 consists of 13 residues. Germline V gives CDR1 SGDLS, CDR2 YYNGEE. CDR3 coding DNA: TGTGCCAGCAGCCCCCGGACAGGGGCTGAAGCTTTCTTT. It encodes CASSPRTGAEAFF.

This clone appeared a few times. The genes are TRBV7-9 and TRBJ2-7, with unresolved D. Trimming left V 4 bases short and J 0 bases short, with 4 bases between. CDR1 SEHNR and CDR2 FQNEAQ come from the germline V gene (reference sequence). There are 12 residues in the CDR3. The chain's CDR3 is CASSSYSYEQYF. DNA for the CDR3: TGTGCCAGCAGCTCCTACTCCTACGAGCAGTACTTC.